These T cell receptor beta chains were read from a single sample in a study of blood T cell repertoires in COVID-19. This table comes from immunoSEQ multiplex PCR, and its TCRdb copy is limited to in-frame clones, with some not included. The sample contains roughly 260,000 clones, around 85% of which appear only once. Sequenced sample: peripheral blood. The source is a woman aged 40-49 years with active or convalescent COVID-19. Each CDR3 is given with its conserved first and last residue. The D gene is left open where the match is weak. Size tells how often a clone was seen (once, few, many) or the class of an expanded clone, and some rows leave it out.

CDR3 protein: CASSSTRGGRETQYF
CDR3 DNA: TGTGCCAGCAGCTCGACGAGGGGGGGCCGAGAGACCCAGTACTTC
V gene: TRBV7-7
D gene: .
clone size: .
J gene: TRBJ2-5

CDR3 protein: CASTPRSHPDPGNTIYF
CDR3 DNA: TGTGCCAGCACCCCGAGGTCCCACCCAGACCCTGGAAACACCATATATTTT
V gene: TRBV2
D gene: .
clone size: .
J gene: TRBJ1-3

CDR3 protein: CASSPYRGGNTEAFF
CDR3 DNA: TGTGCCAGCAGCCCATACAGGGGCGGGAACACTGAAGCTTTCTTT
V gene: TRBV7-8
D gene: TRBD1
clone size: .
J gene: TRBJ1-1

CDR3 protein: CASSLAQMRTYNEQFF
CDR3 DNA: TGTGCCAGCAGCTTAGCACAGATGAGAACCTACAATGAGCAGTTCTTC
V gene: TRBV7-8
D gene: .
clone size: .
J gene: TRBJ2-1

CDR3 protein: CASSFGTTPYEQYF
CDR3 DNA: TGCGCCAGCAGTTTCGGGACAACGCCCTACGAGCAGTACTTC
V gene: TRBV10-1
D gene: .
clone size: .
J gene: TRBJ2-7

CDR3 protein: CASSKRRGGSGEYTEAFF
CDR3 DNA: TGTGCCAGCAGCAAAAGGCGTGGAGGGTCCGGGGAGTACACTGAAGCTTTCTTT
V gene: TRBV21-1
D gene: .
clone size: .
J gene: TRBJ1-1

CDR3 protein: CSVTVSNQPQHF
CDR3 DNA: TGCAGCGTCACTGTAAGCAATCAGCCCCAGCATTTT
V gene: TRBV29-1
D gene: .
clone size: .
J gene: TRBJ1-5

CDR3 protein: CASVMGSGSLGGNTIYF
CDR3 DNA: TGTGCTAGTGTAATGGGGTCGGGGAGCTTAGGTGGAAACACCATATATTTT
V gene: TRBV12-5
D gene: .
clone size: .
J gene: TRBJ1-3

CDR3 protein: CASSQGDYGYTF
CDR3 DNA: TGTGCCAGCAGCCAGGGGGACTATGGCTACACCTTC
V gene: TRBV12-3/TRBV12-4
D gene: TRBD1
clone size: .
J gene: TRBJ1-2

CDR3 protein: CASSLGDRLIAETQYF
CDR3 DNA: TGTGCCAGCAGCCTGGGGGACAGACTCATTGCAGAGACCCAGTACTTC
V gene: TRBV11-2
D gene: TRBD1
clone size: .
J gene: TRBJ2-5

CDR3 protein: CASSEQGHATEAFF
CDR3 DNA: TGTGCCAGCAGCGAACAGGGGCATGCCACTGAAGCTTTCTTT
V gene: TRBV11-3
D gene: TRBD1
clone size: .
J gene: TRBJ1-1

CDR3 protein: CAISETGGIDSPLHF
CDR3 DNA: TGTGCCATCAGTGAGACAGGGGGAATCGATTCACCCCTCCACTTT
V gene: TRBV10-3
D gene: TRBD1
clone size: .
J gene: TRBJ1-6

CDR3 protein: CASSDTGLNTEAFF
CDR3 DNA: TGTGCCAGCAGTGACACCGGTTTGAACACTGAAGCTTTCTTT
V gene: TRBV6-4
D gene: .
clone size: .
J gene: TRBJ1-1

CDR3 protein: CAGGRGAVALFTGELFF
CDR3 DNA: TGTGCCGGGGGTCGGGGGGCCGTTGCCCTATTCACCGGGGAGCTGTTTTTT
V gene: TRBV11-2
D gene: .
clone size: once
J gene: TRBJ2-2

CDR3 protein: CASSQRPGTSGGDTQYF
CDR3 DNA: TGTGCCAGCAGTCAACGTCCCGGGACTAGCGGGGGGGATACGCAGTATTTT
V gene: TRBV28
D gene: TRBD2
clone size: .
J gene: TRBJ2-3

CDR3 protein: CASSLLSGGDLTDTQYF
CDR3 DNA: TGCGCCAGCAGCTTGCTTAGCGGGGGGGACCTCACAGATACGCAGTATTTT
V gene: TRBV5-1
D gene: TRBD2
clone size: .
J gene: TRBJ2-3

CDR3 protein: CATSDPVNYGYTF
CDR3 DNA: TGTGCCACCAGTGATCCCGTCAACTATGGCTACACCTTC
V gene: TRBV24-1
D gene: .
clone size: once
J gene: TRBJ1-2

CDR3 protein: CASSDKGVNTEAFF
CDR3 DNA: TGTGCCAGCAGTGACAAGGGGGTGAACACTGAAGCTTTCTTT
V gene: TRBV6-1
D gene: .
clone size: once
J gene: TRBJ1-1

CDR3 protein: CASPWGGRQLYSNQPQHF
CDR3 DNA: TGTGCCAGCCCTTGGGGCGGAAGGCAGTTATATAGCAATCAGCCCCAGCATTTT
V gene: TRBV21-1
D gene: .
clone size: .
J gene: TRBJ1-5

CDR3 protein: CASSPRDSREKLFF
CDR3 DNA: TGTGCCAGCTCACCACGGGACAGCAGAGAAAAACTGTTTTTT
V gene: TRBV18
D gene: TRBD1
clone size: .
J gene: TRBJ1-4

CDR3 protein: CASSGTSGGRREQYF
CDR3 DNA: TGTGCCAGTAGTGGGACTAGCGGGGGTCGGCGGGAGCAGTACTTC
V gene: TRBV19
D gene: TRBD2
clone size: .
J gene: TRBJ2-7

CDR3 protein: CASSQGANYGYTF
CDR3 DNA: TGTGCCAGCAGCCAAGGAGCTAACTATGGCTACACCTTC
V gene: TRBV3-1/TRBV3-2
D gene: .
clone size: few
J gene: TRBJ1-2

CDR3 protein: CASSLSAGTPNEQFF
CDR3 DNA: TGTGCCAGCAGCTTATCGGCAGGGACTCCCAATGAGCAGTTCTTC
V gene: TRBV7-9
D gene: .
clone size: few
J gene: TRBJ2-1

CDR3 protein: CAWSVGQGAATQYF
CDR3 DNA: TGTGCCTGGAGTGTGGGACAGGGGGCAGCGACCCAGTACTTC
V gene: TRBV30
D gene: TRBD1
clone size: .
J gene: TRBJ2-5

CDR3 protein: CASSPSSGNTIYF
CDR3 DNA: TGTGCCAGCAGTCCTAGCTCTGGAAACACCATATATTTT
V gene: TRBV9
D gene: .
clone size: .
J gene: TRBJ1-3

CDR3 protein: CASTVGGTGNTIYF
CDR3 DNA: TGTGCCAGTACCGTTGGGGGGACTGGAAACACCATATATTTT
V gene: TRBV19
D gene: .
clone size: .
J gene: TRBJ1-3

CDR3 protein: CASSQTLVAGGYNEQFF
CDR3 DNA: TGTGCCAGCAGCCAAACCCTAGTGGCGGGGGGGTACAATGAGCAGTTCTTC
V gene: TRBV3-1/TRBV3-2
D gene: TRBD2
clone size: .
J gene: TRBJ2-1

CDR3 protein: CASSLGRGEQFF
CDR3 DNA: TGTGCCAGCAGCTTGGGTCGAGGGGAGCAGTTCTTC
V gene: TRBV5-6
D gene: .
clone size: .
J gene: TRBJ2-1

CDR3 protein: CASPPNRDRVVTEAFF
CDR3 DNA: TGTGCCAGCCCCCCGAACCGGGACAGGGTTGTCACTGAAGCTTTCTTT
V gene: TRBV19
D gene: TRBD1
clone size: many
J gene: TRBJ1-1

CDR3 protein: CASSSVGRGNTEAFF
CDR3 DNA: TGTGCCAGCAGCTCAGTGGGCAGGGGGAACACTGAAGCTTTCTTT
V gene: TRBV11-2
D gene: .
clone size: .
J gene: TRBJ1-1

CDR3 protein: CASSQGLYTEAFF
CDR3 DNA: TGTGCCAGTAGTCAGGGGCTATACACTGAAGCTTTCTTT
V gene: TRBV19
D gene: .
clone size: .
J gene: TRBJ1-1

CDR3 protein: CASSPVTSNYGYTF
CDR3 DNA: TGCGCCAGCAGTCCCGTGACAAGTAACTATGGCTACACCTTC
V gene: TRBV23-1
D gene: .
clone size: few
J gene: TRBJ1-2

CDR3 protein: CASSLPLGQGNSEKLFF
CDR3 DNA: TGTGCCAGCAGCTTGCCTCTTGGACAGGGGAACTCTGAAAAACTGTTTTTT
V gene: TRBV5-4
D gene: TRBD1
clone size: few
J gene: TRBJ1-4

CDR3 protein: CASKAGFANTGELFF
CDR3 DNA: TGTGCCAGTAAAGCGGGGTTCGCGAACACCGGGGAGCTGTTTTTT
V gene: TRBV19
D gene: TRBD2
clone size: .
J gene: TRBJ2-2

CDR3 protein: CASSNSQGANYKGKNIQYF
CDR3 DNA: TGTGCCAGCAGCAACTCACAGGGGGCGAATTATAAGGGCAAAAACATTCAGTACTTC
V gene: TRBV13
D gene: TRBD1
clone size: .
J gene: TRBJ2-4

CDR3 protein: CASSFSGTGTDTQYF
CDR3 DNA: TGTGCCAGCAGTTTTAGCGGGACAGGGACAGATACGCAGTATTTT
V gene: TRBV7-3
D gene: .
clone size: .
J gene: TRBJ2-3

CDR3 protein: CASSSAGDTEAFF
CDR3 DNA: TGTGCCAGCAGTTCTGCGGGGGATACTGAAGCTTTCTTT
V gene: TRBV6-5
D gene: .
clone size: .
J gene: TRBJ1-1

CDR3 protein: CSGSLAGSTDTQYF
CDR3 DNA: TGCAGCGGGTCCCTAGCGGGGAGCACAGATACGCAGTATTTT
V gene: TRBV29-1
D gene: TRBD2
clone size: once
J gene: TRBJ2-3

CDR3 protein: CASSLNQAGWSYNSPLHF
CDR3 DNA: TGTGCCAGCAGCTTGAACCAGGCAGGGTGGTCCTATAATTCACCCCTCCACTTT
V gene: TRBV5-4
D gene: .
clone size: .
J gene: TRBJ1-6

CDR3 protein: CASIKGYNQPQHF
CDR3 DNA: TGTGCCAGTATCAAGGGGTACAATCAGCCCCAGCATTTT
V gene: TRBV19
D gene: .
clone size: once
J gene: TRBJ1-5

CDR3 protein: CASSPLRGGEGTGELFF
CDR3 DNA: TGTGCCAGCTCACCACTGCGAGGGGGCGAGGGCACCGGGGAGCTGTTTTTT
V gene: TRBV18
D gene: TRBD1
clone size: once
J gene: TRBJ2-2

CDR3 protein: CASSYWTRTGELFF
CDR3 DNA: TGTGCCAGCAGTTACTGGACTCGTACCGGGGAGCTGTTTTTT
V gene: TRBV6-6
D gene: .
clone size: .
J gene: TRBJ2-2

CDR3 protein: CASSMGLRGEKLFF
CDR3 DNA: TGTGCCAGCAGTATGGGACTGAGAGGTGAAAAACTGTTTTTT
V gene: TRBV27
D gene: .
clone size: .
J gene: TRBJ1-4

CDR3 protein: CASSLLETQYF
CDR3 DNA: TGTGCCAGCAGCCTCTTGGAGACCCAGTACTTC
V gene: TRBV12-3/TRBV12-4
D gene: .
clone size: .
J gene: TRBJ2-5

CDR3 protein: CASTETGWRDTQYF
CDR3 DNA: TGCGCCAGCACTGAGACAGGGTGGCGAGATACGCAGTATTTT
V gene: TRBV10-2
D gene: TRBD1
clone size: .
J gene: TRBJ2-3

CDR3 protein: CASSYPAGTSTEQFF
CDR3 DNA: TGTGCCAGCAGTTACCCCGCCGGGACTAGCACTGAGCAGTTCTTC
V gene: TRBV6-6
D gene: TRBD2
clone size: .
J gene: TRBJ2-1

CDR3 protein: CATAPGNTEAFF
CDR3 DNA: TGTGCAACTGCGCCGGGAAACACTGAAGCTTTCTTT
V gene: TRBV12-3/TRBV12-4
D gene: .
clone size: many
J gene: TRBJ1-1

CDR3 protein: CASRMDSHSNQPQHF
CDR3 DNA: TGTGCCAGCAGAATGGACAGCCATAGCAATCAGCCCCAGCATTTT
V gene: TRBV5-5
D gene: .
clone size: .
J gene: TRBJ1-5

CDR3 protein: CASSFGTKDWTQYF
CDR3 DNA: TGTGCCAGCAGCTTCGGGACAAAAGATTGGACCCAGTACTTC
V gene: TRBV11-2
D gene: .
clone size: .
J gene: TRBJ2-5

CDR3 protein: CASSKDRGQRETLHF
CDR3 DNA: TGTGCCAGCAGCAAAGATAGGGGACAGAGAGAAACCCTCCACTTT
V gene: TRBV21-1
D gene: .
clone size: .
J gene: TRBJ1-6

CDR3 protein: CASSNPGGASQYF
CDR3 DNA: TGTGCCAGCAGTAATCCTGGGGGGGCTTCGCAGTATTTT
V gene: TRBV2
D gene: .
clone size: .
J gene: TRBJ2-3

CDR3 protein: CAISDYTGAEAFF
CDR3 DNA: TGTGCCATCAGTGACTACACAGGGGCTGAAGCTTTCTTT
V gene: TRBV10-3
D gene: TRBD1
clone size: .
J gene: TRBJ1-1

CDR3 protein: CASSWGQSYNSPLHF
CDR3 DNA: TGTGCCAGCAGTTGGGGACAGAGCTATAATTCACCCCTCCACTTT
V gene: TRBV6-5
D gene: TRBD1
clone size: .
J gene: TRBJ1-6

CDR3 protein: CSVEVGQGSPLHF
CDR3 DNA: TGCAGCGTTGAAGTAGGGCAGGGGTCACCCCTCCACTTT
V gene: TRBV29-1
D gene: .
clone size: .
J gene: TRBJ1-6

CDR3 protein: CASSAQITLSYEQYF
CDR3 DNA: TGTGCCAGCAGCGCACAGATTACCCTCTCCTACGAGCAGTACTTC
V gene: TRBV6-5
D gene: .
clone size: .
J gene: TRBJ2-7